Reported below is one T cell receptor (beta chain). The entry originates in a study of blood T cell repertoires in COVID-19. Study information: Acute-phase and convalescent COVID-19 samples originated in the United States, Italy and Spain.

Germline values: CDR1 LNHDA, CDR2 SQIVND (reference sequence). Trimming took off 7 bases at V and 17 bases at J, with 18 bases between the two ends. The CDR3 totals 12 residues. Under the authors' procedure: Scientists estimated how many nucleated cells there were by amplifying reference gene primers. TCRdb's copy holds only in-frame clones and misses some; the assay was immunoSEQ multiplex PCR. From that table come the V and J calls and clone size; the DNA was used to work out D and trimming. The table has 300,000 to 350,000 clones, over 70% seen once; the top ten hold under 3%. This chain connects TRBV19 to TRBJ1-6; D not resolved. This receptor was obtained from a young man with active or convalescent COVID-19. What was sequenced was peripheral blood. The CDR3 is CASTHGGSQVHF. For the CDR3, the DNA is TGTGCCAGTACCCACGGCGGGTCGCAGGTCCACTTT.